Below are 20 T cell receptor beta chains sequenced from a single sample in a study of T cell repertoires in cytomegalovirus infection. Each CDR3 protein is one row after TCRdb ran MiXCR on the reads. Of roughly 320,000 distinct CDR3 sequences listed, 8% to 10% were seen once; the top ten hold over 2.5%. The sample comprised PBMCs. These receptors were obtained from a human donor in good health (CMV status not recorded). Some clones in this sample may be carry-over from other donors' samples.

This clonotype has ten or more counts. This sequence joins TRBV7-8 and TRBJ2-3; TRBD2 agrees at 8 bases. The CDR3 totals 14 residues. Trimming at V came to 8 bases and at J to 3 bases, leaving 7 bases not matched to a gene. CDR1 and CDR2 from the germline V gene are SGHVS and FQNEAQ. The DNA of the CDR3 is TGTGCCAGCGGGACTAGTCGCGGTACAGATACGCAGTATTTT. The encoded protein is CASGTSRGTDTQYF. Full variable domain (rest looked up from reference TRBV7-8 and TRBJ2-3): GAGVSQSPRYKVAKRGQDVALRCDPISGHVSLFWYQQALGQGPEFLTYFQNEAQLDKSGLPSDRFFAERPEGSVSTLKIQRTQQEDSAVYLCASGTSRGTDTQYFGPGTRLTVL.

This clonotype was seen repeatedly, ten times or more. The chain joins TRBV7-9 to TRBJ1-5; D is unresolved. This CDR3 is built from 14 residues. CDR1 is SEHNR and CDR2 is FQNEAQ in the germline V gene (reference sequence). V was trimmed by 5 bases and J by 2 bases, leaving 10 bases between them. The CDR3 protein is CASSRPGGNQPQHF. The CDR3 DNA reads TGTGCCAGCAGCCGGCCCGGGGGCAATCAGCCCCAGCATTTT.

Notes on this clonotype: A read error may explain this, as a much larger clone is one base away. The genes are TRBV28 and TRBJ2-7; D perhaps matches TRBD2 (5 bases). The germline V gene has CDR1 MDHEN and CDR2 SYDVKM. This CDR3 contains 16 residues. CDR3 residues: CASSLGGGFNSYEQHV. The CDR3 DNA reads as TGTGCCAGCAGTTTGGGCGGAGGCTTTAACTCCTACGAGCAGCACGTC.

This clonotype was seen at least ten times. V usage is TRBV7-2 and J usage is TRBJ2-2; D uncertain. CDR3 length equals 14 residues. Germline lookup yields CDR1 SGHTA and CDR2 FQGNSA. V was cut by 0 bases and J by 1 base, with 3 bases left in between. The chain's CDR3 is CASSLAGNTGELFF. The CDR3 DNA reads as TGTGCCAGCAGCTTAGCAGGGAACACCGGGGAGCTGTTTTTT.

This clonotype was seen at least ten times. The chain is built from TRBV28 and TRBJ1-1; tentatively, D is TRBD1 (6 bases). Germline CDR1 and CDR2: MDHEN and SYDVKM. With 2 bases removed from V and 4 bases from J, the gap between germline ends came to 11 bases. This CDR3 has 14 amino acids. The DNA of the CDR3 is TGTGCCAGCAGTTTAGAGGTCAGGGGCACTGAAGCTTTCTTT. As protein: CASSLEVRGTEAFF.

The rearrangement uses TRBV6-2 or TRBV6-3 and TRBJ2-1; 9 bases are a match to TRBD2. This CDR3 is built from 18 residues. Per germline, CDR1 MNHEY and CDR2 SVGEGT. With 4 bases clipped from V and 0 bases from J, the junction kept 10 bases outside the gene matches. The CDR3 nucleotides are TGTGCCAGCAGTTTGCGGGGGGGGCGGGCCACCTCCTACAATGAGCAGTTCTTC. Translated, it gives CASSLRGGRATSYNEQFF.

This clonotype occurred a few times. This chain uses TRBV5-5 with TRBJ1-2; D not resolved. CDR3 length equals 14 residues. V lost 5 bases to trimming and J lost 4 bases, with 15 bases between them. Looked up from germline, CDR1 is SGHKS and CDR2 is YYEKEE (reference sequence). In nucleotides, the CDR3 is TGTGCCAGCAGACTCCAGGAGGGAGGCTATGGCTACACCTTC. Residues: CASRLQEGGYGYTF.

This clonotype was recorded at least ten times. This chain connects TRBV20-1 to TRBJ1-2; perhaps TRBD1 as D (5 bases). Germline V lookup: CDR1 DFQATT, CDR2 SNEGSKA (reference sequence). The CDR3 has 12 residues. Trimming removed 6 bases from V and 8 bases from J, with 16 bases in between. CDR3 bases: TGCAGTGCCTCCGACAGTGTGAACGGCTACACCTTC. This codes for CSASDSVNGYTF.

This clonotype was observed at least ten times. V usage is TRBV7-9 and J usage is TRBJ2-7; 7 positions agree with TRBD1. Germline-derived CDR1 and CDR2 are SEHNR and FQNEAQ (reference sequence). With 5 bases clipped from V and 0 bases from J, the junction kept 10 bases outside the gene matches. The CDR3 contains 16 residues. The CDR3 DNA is TGTGCCAGCAGCACCTACAGGGGATCGGGCTCCTACGAGCAGTACTTC. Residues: CASSTYRGSGSYEQYF.

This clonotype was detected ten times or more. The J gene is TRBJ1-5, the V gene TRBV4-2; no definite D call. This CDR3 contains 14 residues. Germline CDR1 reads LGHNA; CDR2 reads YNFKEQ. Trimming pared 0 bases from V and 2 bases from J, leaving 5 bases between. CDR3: CASSQEGGNQPQHF. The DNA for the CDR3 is TGTGCCAGCAGCCAAGAGGGAGGCAATCAGCCCCAGCATTTT.

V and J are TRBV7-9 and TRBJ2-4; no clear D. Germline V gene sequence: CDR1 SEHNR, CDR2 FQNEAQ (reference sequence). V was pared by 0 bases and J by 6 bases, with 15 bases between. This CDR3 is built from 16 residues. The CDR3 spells CASSLAESSASNIQYF. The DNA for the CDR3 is TGTGCCAGCAGCTTAGCGGAAAGTTCTGCATCAAACATTCAGTACTTC.

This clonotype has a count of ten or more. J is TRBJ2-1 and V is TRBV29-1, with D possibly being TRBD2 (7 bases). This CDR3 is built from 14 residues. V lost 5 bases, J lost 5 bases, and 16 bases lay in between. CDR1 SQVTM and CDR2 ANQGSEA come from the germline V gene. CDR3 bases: TGCAGCGTTAAGGGGGGGGGTTGGAACAATGAGCAGTTCTTC. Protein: CSVKGGGWNNEQFF.

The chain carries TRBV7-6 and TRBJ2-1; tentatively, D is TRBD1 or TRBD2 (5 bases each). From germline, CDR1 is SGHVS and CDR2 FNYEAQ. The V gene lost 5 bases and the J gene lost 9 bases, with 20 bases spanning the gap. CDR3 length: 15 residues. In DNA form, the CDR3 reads TGTGCCAGCAGCCGCGACAGTCTGGGTGGACTTGAGCAGTTCTTC. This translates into CASSRDSLGGLEQFF.

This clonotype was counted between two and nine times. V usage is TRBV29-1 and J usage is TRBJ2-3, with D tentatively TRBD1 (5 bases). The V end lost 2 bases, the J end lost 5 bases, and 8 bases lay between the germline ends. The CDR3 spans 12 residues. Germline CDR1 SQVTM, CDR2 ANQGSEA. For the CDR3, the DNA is TGCAGCGTTGAACAGGGCAGAGATACGCAGTATTTT. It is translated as CSVEQGRDTQYF.

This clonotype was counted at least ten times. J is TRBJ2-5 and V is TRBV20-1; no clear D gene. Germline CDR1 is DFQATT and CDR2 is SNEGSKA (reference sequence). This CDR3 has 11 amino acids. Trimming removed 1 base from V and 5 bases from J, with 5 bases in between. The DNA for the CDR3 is TGCAGTGCTAGAGCTGGGGAGACCCAGTACTTC. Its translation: CSARAGETQYF.

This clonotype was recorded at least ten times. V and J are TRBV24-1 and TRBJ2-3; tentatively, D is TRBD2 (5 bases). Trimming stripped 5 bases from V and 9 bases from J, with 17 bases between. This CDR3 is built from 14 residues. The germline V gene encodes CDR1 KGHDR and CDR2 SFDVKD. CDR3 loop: CATSAFGLPGTQYF. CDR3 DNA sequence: TGTGCCACCAGTGCTTTCGGACTCCCGGGGACGCAGTATTTT.

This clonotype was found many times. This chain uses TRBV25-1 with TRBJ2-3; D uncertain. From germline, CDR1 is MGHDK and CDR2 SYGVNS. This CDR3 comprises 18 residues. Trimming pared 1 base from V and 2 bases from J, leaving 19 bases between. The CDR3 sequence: CASSELEERPSPTDTQYF. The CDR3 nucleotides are TGTGCCAGCAGTGAATTAGAGGAGAGGCCTTCTCCCACAGATACGCAGTATTTT.

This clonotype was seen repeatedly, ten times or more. The chain's CDR3 is CASSLGGVRETQYF. For the CDR3, the DNA is TGCGCCAGCAGCTTAGGAGGAGTCAGAGAGACCCAGTACTTC. This chain connects TRBV5-1 to TRBJ2-5; D might be TRBD2 (5 bases). Trimming took 2 bases from V and 4 from J, leaving 12 bases between them. The germline gives CDR1 SGHRS, CDR2 YFSETQ. The length of the CDR3 is 14 residues.

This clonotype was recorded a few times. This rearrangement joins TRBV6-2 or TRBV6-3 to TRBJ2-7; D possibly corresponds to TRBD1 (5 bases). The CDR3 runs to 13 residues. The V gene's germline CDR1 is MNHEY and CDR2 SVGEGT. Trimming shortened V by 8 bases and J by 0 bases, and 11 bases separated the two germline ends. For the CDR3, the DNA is TGTGCCAGCGGACACGGAAGCTCCTACGAGCAGTACGTC. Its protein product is CASGHGSSYEQYV.

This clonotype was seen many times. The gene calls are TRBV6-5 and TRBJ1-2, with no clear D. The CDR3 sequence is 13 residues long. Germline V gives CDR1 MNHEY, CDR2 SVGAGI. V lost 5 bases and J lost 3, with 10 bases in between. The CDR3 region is CASSPDGDYGYTF. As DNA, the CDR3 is TGTGCCAGCAGTCCCGACGGAGACTATGGCTACACCTTC.